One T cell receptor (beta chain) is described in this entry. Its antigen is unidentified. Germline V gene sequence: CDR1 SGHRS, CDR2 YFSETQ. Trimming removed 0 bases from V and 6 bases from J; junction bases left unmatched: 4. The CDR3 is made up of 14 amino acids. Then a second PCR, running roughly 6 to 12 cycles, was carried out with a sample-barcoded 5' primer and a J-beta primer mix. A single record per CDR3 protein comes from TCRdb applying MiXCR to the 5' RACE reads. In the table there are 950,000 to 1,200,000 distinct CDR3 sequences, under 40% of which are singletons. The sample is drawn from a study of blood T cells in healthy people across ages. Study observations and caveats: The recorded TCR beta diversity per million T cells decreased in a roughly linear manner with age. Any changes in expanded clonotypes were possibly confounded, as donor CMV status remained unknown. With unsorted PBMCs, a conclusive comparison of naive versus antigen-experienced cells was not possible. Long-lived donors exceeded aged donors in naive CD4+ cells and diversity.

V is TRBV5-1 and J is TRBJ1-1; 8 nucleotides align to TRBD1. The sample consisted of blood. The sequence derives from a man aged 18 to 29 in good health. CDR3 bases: TGCGCCAGCAGCTTGGCCGGGACAGGCGCTGAAGCTTTCTTT. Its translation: CASSLAGTGAEAFF.